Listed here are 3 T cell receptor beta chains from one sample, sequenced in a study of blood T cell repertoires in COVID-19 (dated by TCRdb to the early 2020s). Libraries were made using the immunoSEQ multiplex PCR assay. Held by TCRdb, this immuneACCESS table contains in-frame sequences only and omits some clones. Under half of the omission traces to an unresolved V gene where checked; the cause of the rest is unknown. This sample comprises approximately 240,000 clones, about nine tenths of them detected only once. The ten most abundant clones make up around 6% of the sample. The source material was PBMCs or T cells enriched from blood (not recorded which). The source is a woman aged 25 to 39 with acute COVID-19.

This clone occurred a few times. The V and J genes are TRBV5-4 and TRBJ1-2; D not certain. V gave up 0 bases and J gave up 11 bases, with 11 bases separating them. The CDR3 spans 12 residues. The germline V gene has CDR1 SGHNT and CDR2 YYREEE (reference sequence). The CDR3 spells CASSLDSGGYTF. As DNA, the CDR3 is TGTGCCAGCAGCTTGGATTCTGGAGGTTACACCTTC. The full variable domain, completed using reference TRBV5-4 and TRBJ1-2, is ETGVTQSPTHLIKTRGQQVTLRCSSQSGHNTVSWYQQALGQGPQFIFQYYREEENGRGNFPPRFSGLQFPNYSSELNVNALELDDSALYLCASSLDSGGYTFGSGTRLTVV.

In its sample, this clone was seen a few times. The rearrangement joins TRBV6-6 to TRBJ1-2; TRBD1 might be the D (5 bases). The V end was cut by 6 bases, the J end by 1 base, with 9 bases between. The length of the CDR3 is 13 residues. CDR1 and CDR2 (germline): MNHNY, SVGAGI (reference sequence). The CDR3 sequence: CASRPGLNYGYTF. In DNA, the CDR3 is TGTGCCAGCAGGCCGGGACTTAACTATGGCTACACCTTC.

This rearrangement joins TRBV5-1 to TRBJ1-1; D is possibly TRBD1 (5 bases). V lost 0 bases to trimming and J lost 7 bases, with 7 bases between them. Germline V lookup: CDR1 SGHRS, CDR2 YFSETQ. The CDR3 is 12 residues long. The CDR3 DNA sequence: TGCGCCAGCAGCTTGGAGACAGATGAAGCTTTCTTT. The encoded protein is CASSLETDEAFF.